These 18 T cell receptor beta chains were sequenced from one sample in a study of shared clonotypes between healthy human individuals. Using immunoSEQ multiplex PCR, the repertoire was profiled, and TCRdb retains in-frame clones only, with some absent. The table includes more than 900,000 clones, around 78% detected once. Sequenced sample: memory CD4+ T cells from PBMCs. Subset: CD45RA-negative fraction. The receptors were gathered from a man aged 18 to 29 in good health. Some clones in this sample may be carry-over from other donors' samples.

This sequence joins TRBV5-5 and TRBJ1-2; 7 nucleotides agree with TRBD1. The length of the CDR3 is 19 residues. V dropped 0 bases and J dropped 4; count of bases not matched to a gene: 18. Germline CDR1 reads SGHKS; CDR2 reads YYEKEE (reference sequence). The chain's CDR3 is CASSLAGDSNAFRGYGYTF. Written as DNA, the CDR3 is TGTGCCAGCAGCTTGGCCGGGGACAGTAACGCGTTCAGGGGCTATGGCTACACCTTC.

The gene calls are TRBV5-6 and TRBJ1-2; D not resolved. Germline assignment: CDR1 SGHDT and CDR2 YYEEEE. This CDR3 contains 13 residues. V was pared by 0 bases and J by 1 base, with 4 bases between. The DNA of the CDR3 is TGTGCCAGCAGCTTGGTCTTTAACTATGGCTACACCTTC. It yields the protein CASSLVFNYGYTF.

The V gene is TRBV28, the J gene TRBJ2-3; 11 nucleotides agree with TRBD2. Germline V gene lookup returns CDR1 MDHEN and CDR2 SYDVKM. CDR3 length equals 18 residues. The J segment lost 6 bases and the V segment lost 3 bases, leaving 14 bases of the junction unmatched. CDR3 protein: CASSFVTSGAPRSDTQYF. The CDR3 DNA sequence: TGTGCCAGCAGTTTTGTGACTAGCGGGGCCCCCCGATCGGATACGCAGTATTTT.

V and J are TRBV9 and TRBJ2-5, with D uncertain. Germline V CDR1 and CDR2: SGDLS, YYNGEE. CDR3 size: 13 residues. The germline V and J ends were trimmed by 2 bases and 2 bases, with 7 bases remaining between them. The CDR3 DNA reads TGTGCCAGCAGCGTCCAGTCACAAGAGACCCAGTACTTC. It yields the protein CASSVQSQETQYF.

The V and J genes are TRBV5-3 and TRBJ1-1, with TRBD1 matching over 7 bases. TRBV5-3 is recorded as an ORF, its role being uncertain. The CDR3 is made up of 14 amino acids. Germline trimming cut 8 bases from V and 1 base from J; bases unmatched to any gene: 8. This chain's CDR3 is CASSRDRANTEAFF. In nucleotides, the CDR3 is TGTGCCAGCAGCAGAGACAGGGCGAACACTGAAGCTTTCTTT.

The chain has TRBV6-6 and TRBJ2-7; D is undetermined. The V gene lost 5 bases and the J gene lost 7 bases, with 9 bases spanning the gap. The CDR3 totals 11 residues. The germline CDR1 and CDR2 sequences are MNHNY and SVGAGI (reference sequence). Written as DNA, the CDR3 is TGTGCCAGCAGTACTACTTGGGAGCAGTACTTC. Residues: CASSTTWEQYF.

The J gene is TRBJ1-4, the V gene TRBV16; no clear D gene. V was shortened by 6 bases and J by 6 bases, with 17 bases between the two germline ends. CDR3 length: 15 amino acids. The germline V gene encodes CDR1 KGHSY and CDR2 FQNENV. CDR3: CASRSEREVDEKLFF. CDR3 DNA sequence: TGTGCCAGCAGGAGTGAGAGGGAGGTGGATGAAAAACTGTTTTTT. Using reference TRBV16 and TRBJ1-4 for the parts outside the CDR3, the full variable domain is GEEVAQTPKHLVRGEGQKAKLYCAPIKGHSYVFWYQQVLKNEFKFLISFQNENVFDETGMPKERFSAKCLPNSPCSLEIQATKLEDSAVYFCASRSEREVDEKLFFGSGTQLSVL.

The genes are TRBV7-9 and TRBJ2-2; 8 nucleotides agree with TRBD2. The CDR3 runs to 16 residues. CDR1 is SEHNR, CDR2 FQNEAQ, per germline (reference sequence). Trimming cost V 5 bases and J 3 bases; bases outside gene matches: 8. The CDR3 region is CASSHWGLGYTGELFF. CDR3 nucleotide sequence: TGTGCCAGCAGCCACTGGGGACTAGGGTACACCGGGGAGCTGTTTTTT. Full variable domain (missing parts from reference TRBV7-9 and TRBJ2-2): DTGVSQNPRHKITKRGQNVTFRCDPISEHNRLYWYRQTLGQGPEFLTYFQNEAQLEKSRLLSDRFSAERPKGSFSTLEIQRTEQGDSAMYLCASSHWGLGYTGELFFGEGSRLTVL.

The chain's CDR3 is CASSPGLPGETQYF. The CDR3 nucleotides read TGTGCCAGCAGCCCAGGGCTGCCGGGGGAGACCCAGTACTTC. The chain is built from TRBV7-9 and TRBJ2-5; D assignment may be TRBD1 or TRBD2 (5 bases each). The germline gives CDR1 SEHNR, CDR2 FQNEAQ (reference sequence). V was shortened by 5 bases and J by 5 bases, with 15 bases between the two germline ends. The CDR3 extends over 14 amino acids. Full variable domain (remainder filled in from reference TRBV7-9 and TRBJ2-5): DTGVSQNPRHKITKRGQNVTFRCDPISEHNRLYWYRQTLGQGPEFLTYFQNEAQLEKSRLLSDRFSAERPKGSFSTLEIQRTEQGDSAMYLCASSPGLPGETQYFGPGTRLLVL.

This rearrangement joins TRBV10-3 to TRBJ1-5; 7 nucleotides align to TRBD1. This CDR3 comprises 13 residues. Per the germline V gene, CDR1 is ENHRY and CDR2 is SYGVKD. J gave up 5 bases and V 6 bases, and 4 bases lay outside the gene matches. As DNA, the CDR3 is TGTGCCATCAGGACTGACAGGGATCAGCCCCAGCATTTT. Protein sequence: CAIRTDRDQPQHF.

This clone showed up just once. CDR3 bases: TGTGCCAGCAGCTTAGGAGGGGGCGGTCTAGCCCCACACCCGCGCAATGAGCAGTTCTTC. Translating gives CASSLGGGGLAPHPRNEQFF. The chain is built from TRBV7-8 and TRBJ2-1, with TRBD1 identical over 7 bases. The J segment lost 6 bases and the V segment lost 1 base, leaving 21 bases of the junction unmatched. Germline-derived CDR1 and CDR2 are SGHVS and FQNEAQ. The CDR3 loop spans 20 amino acids.

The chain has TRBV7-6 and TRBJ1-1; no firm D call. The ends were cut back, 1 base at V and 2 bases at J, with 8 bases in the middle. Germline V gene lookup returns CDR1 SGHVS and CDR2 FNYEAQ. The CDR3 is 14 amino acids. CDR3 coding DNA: TGTGCCAGCAGCTTAGTAGGCAGAAACACTGAAGCTTTCTTT. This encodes CASSLVGRNTEAFF.

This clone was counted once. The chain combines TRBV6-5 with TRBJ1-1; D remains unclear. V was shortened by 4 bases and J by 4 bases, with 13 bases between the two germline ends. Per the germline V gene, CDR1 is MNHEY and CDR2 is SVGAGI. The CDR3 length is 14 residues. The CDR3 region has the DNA TGTGCCAGCAGTTTCAGAACCGGAGGCACTGAAGCTTTCTTT. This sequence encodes CASSFRTGGTEAFF.

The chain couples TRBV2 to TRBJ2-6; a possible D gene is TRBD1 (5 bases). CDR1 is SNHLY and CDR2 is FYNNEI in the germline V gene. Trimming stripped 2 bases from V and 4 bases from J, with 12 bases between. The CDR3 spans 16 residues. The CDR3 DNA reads TGTGCCAGCAGTGAAATGGGTGGGGCCGGGGCCAACGTCCTGACTTTC. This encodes CASSEMGGAGANVLTF. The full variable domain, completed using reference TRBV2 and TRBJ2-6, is EPEVTQTPSHQVTQMGQEVILRCVPISNHLYFYWYRQILGQKVEFLVSFYNNEISEKSEIFDDQFSVERPDGSNFTLKIRSTKLEDSAMYFCASSEMGGAGANVLTFGAGSRLTVL.

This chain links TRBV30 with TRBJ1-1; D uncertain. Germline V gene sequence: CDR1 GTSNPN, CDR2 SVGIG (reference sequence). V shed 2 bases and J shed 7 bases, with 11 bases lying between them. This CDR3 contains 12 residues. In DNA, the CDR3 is TGTGCCTGGAGTCGGGCTTCCAGTGAAGCTTTCTTT. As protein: CAWSRASSEAFF.

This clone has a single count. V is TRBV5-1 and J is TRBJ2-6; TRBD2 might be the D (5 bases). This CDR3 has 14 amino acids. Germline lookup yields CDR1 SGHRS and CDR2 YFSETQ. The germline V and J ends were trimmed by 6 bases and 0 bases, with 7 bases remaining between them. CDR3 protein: CASKRDSGANVLTF. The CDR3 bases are TGCGCCAGCAAGAGGGACTCTGGGGCCAACGTCCTGACTTTC.

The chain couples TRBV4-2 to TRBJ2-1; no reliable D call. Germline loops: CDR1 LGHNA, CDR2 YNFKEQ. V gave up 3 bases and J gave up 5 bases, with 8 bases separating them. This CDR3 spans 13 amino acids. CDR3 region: CASSQPLHNEQFF. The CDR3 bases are TGTGCCAGCAGCCAGCCCCTCCACAATGAGCAGTTCTTC.

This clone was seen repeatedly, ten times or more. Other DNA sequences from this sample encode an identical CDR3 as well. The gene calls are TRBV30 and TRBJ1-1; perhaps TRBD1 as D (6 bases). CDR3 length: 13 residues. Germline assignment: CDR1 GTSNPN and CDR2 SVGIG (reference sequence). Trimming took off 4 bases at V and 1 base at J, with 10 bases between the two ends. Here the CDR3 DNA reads TGTGCCTGGACGGGACACGCGAACACTGAAGCTTTCTTT. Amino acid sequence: CAWTGHANTEAFF.